This entry features one T cell receptor beta chain sequence. V lost 11 bases and J lost 0, with 8 bases in between. The CDR3 is made up of 13 amino acids. The germline CDR1 and CDR2 sequences are MNHNS and SASEGT. The data were obtained in a study of PD-L1 blockade in urothelial cancer. About the research overall: Males with bladder-origin urothelial cancer made up about 85% of the roughly 29 patients. Prior chemotherapy in patients spanned 0 to 3 regimens. Treatment start was followed by blood analysis at 3 weeks (second dose) and again at 6 weeks. T cells numbered a median of roughly 150,000 in the blood samples.

Measured with immunoSEQ multiplex PCR; TCRdb has only the in-frame clones, and not every one. Of about 43,000 clones listed, around nine tenths were seen once; the top ten hold 13% to 15%. The sample consisted of PBMCs, taken around atezolizumab (anti-PD-L1) treatment. The gene calls are TRBV6-1 and TRBJ2-6; D not certain. This clonotype originated in an older woman with urothelial cancer. The CDR3: CAALSSGANVLTF. In DNA form, the CDR3 reads TGTGCCGCTCTAAGCTCTGGGGCCAACGTCCTGACTTTC.